The rows below give T cell receptor beta chains drawn from one sample of a study of T cell repertoires in cytomegalovirus infection. From the reads, TCRdb called clonotypes with MiXCR, one entry per CDR3 protein. The sample records roughly 630,000 distinct CDR3 sequences, 20% to 25% being singletons. The sequenced sample was CD8+ T cells from PBMCs. These receptors were obtained from a human donor in good health (CMV status not recorded). Some clones in this sample may be carry-over from other donors' samples. Both conserved end residues are part of each CDR3. The D gene is left open where the match is weak. Expanded clones are given a class, and other clones once, few, many or no size at all.

v_call: TRBV24-1
clone_size: -
d_call: -
j_call: TRBJ2-2
cdr3_nt: TGTGCCACCAGTGATCTGACAGAGCCCACCGGGGAGCTGTTTTTT
cdr3_aa: CATSDLTEPTGELFF

v_call: TRBV2
clone_size: -
d_call: -
j_call: TRBJ2-5
cdr3_nt: TGTGCCAGCAGGGGGAAGACCCAGTGCTTC
cdr3_aa: CASRGKTQCF

v_call: TRBV6-5
clone_size: -
d_call: -
j_call: TRBJ1-1
cdr3_nt: TGTGCCAGCAGTAAGTTACAGGGAACTGAAGCTTTCTTT
cdr3_aa: CASSKLQGTEAFF

v_call: TRBV10-3
clone_size: -
d_call: -
j_call: TRBJ2-7
cdr3_nt: TGTGCCATCAGTGAAGAATCCTACGAGCAGTACTTC
cdr3_aa: CAISEESYEQYF

v_call: TRBV12-3/TRBV12-4
clone_size: many
d_call: -
j_call: TRBJ2-5
cdr3_nt: TGTGCCAGCAGGAGGACCAGCCAAGAGACCCAGTACTTC
cdr3_aa: CASRRTSQETQYF

v_call: TRBV28
clone_size: -
d_call: TRBD1
j_call: TRBJ1-1
cdr3_nt: TGTGCCAGCACTGGTCTACGACAGGGGACGAACACTGAAGCTTTCTTT
cdr3_aa: CASTGLRQGTNTEAFF

v_call: TRBV19
clone_size: few
d_call: TRBD2
j_call: TRBJ2-1
cdr3_nt: TGTGCCAGTACGCCCGGGGCTAGCGGGGGGGCCGATGAGCAGTTCTTC
cdr3_aa: CASTPGASGGADEQFF

v_call: TRBV7-2
clone_size: many
d_call: -
j_call: TRBJ1-3
cdr3_nt: TGTGCCGGAGGACTGATCTCTGGAAACACCATATATTTT
cdr3_aa: CAGGLISGNTIYF

v_call: TRBV20-1
clone_size: many
d_call: -
j_call: TRBJ1-5
cdr3_nt: TGCAGTGCTAGAGATAGGACTACTTATAGCAATCAGCCCCAGCATTTT
cdr3_aa: CSARDRTTYSNQPQHF

v_call: TRBV2
clone_size: -
d_call: -
j_call: TRBJ2-3
cdr3_nt: TGTGCCAGCAGTGGGGGGATTAGCCGAGATACGCAGTATTTT
cdr3_aa: CASSGGISRDTQYF

v_call: TRBV27
clone_size: few
d_call: -
j_call: TRBJ2-1
cdr3_nt: TGTGCCAGCACCCTTGAGGCAAGTTACAATGAGCAGTTCTTC
cdr3_aa: CASTLEASYNEQFF

v_call: TRBV12-3/TRBV12-4
clone_size: -
d_call: -
j_call: TRBJ1-2
cdr3_nt: TGTACCAGCAGTCTTCCGGGACCCCTCTTC
cdr3_aa: CTSSLPGPLF

v_call: TRBV12-3/TRBV12-4
clone_size: -
d_call: -
j_call: TRBJ2-1
cdr3_nt: TGTGCCAGCACTTGGGGGGGGCCTGAGCAGTTCTTC
cdr3_aa: CASTWGGPEQFF

v_call: TRBV7-2
clone_size: many
d_call: TRBD2
j_call: TRBJ2-3
cdr3_nt: TGTGCCAGCAGCTACCGGGCTAGCGGGGGGGCCCTTGTAGATACGCAGTATTTT
cdr3_aa: CASSYRASGGALVDTQYF

v_call: TRBV5-4
clone_size: many
d_call: TRBD1
j_call: TRBJ2-3
cdr3_nt: TGTGCCAGCAGCGGGACAGGCACAGATACGCAGTATTTT
cdr3_aa: CASSGTGTDTQYF

v_call: TRBV15
clone_size: -
d_call: -
j_call: TRBJ1-1
cdr3_nt: TGTGCCACCAGCAGACCCGTTATTCCGATCACTGAAGCTTTCTTT
cdr3_aa: CATSRPVIPITEAFF

v_call: TRBV2
clone_size: few
d_call: TRBD1
j_call: TRBJ2-4
cdr3_nt: TGTGCCAGCAGAGAGGGACAGGGGGCCAAAAACATTCAGTACTTC
cdr3_aa: CASREGQGAKNIQYF

v_call: TRBV25-1
clone_size: few
d_call: -
j_call: TRBJ2-4
cdr3_nt: TGTGCCAGCAGTGTCCCCCAGGGGGCCAAAAACATTCAGTACTTC
cdr3_aa: CASSVPQGAKNIQYF

v_call: TRBV19
clone_size: -
d_call: -
j_call: TRBJ1-1
cdr3_nt: TGTGCCAGTAGTACCTACTCCCCCAGGGGTCCGGACACTGAAGCTTTCTTT
cdr3_aa: CASSTYSPRGPDTEAFF

v_call: TRBV6-6
clone_size: few
d_call: TRBD1
j_call: TRBJ2-1
cdr3_nt: TGTGCCAGCAGTTTCACCGGGACAGGGGATCCTGAGCAGTTCTTC
cdr3_aa: CASSFTGTGDPEQFF